The clone carrying this TCR beta chain was picked up a small number of times. Its matching antigen is unknown. The data were taken from a study of T-cell memory formation after mild COVID-19. The wider study: Most TCR clusters belonged to a single donor. Findings and caveats of the study: Clones shrinking from day 15 to 85 showed even CD4/CD8 mixes; later expanders tilted CD4+. There was no confirmation that second-wave clones peaking on day 37 were SARS-CoV-2 specific. For contracting clones, CD4+ ones sat mainly in CM and EM, CD8+ in EMRA.

TCRdb used MiXCR to reprocess the 5' RACE reads, holding one entry per CDR3 protein. The table has hundreds of thousands of distinct CDR3 sequences, roughly 22% seen once. The sequenced sample was PBMCs or a T cell subset sorted from them (not recorded which). The TCR originated in an adult woman who had mild COVID-19 (a few samples of this study predate the infection). Cell type and time point are not known.

The CDR3: CASSPGDIGEKLFF. As DNA, the CDR3 is TGTGCCAGCAGTCCAGGGGACATTGGTGAAAAACTGTTTTTT. V gene TRBV12-3 or TRBV12-4 combines with J gene TRBJ1-4; weak D call: TRBD1 (6 bases). V lost 5 bases and J 7 bases, leaving 14 bases between the germline ends. The CDR3 runs to 14 residues.